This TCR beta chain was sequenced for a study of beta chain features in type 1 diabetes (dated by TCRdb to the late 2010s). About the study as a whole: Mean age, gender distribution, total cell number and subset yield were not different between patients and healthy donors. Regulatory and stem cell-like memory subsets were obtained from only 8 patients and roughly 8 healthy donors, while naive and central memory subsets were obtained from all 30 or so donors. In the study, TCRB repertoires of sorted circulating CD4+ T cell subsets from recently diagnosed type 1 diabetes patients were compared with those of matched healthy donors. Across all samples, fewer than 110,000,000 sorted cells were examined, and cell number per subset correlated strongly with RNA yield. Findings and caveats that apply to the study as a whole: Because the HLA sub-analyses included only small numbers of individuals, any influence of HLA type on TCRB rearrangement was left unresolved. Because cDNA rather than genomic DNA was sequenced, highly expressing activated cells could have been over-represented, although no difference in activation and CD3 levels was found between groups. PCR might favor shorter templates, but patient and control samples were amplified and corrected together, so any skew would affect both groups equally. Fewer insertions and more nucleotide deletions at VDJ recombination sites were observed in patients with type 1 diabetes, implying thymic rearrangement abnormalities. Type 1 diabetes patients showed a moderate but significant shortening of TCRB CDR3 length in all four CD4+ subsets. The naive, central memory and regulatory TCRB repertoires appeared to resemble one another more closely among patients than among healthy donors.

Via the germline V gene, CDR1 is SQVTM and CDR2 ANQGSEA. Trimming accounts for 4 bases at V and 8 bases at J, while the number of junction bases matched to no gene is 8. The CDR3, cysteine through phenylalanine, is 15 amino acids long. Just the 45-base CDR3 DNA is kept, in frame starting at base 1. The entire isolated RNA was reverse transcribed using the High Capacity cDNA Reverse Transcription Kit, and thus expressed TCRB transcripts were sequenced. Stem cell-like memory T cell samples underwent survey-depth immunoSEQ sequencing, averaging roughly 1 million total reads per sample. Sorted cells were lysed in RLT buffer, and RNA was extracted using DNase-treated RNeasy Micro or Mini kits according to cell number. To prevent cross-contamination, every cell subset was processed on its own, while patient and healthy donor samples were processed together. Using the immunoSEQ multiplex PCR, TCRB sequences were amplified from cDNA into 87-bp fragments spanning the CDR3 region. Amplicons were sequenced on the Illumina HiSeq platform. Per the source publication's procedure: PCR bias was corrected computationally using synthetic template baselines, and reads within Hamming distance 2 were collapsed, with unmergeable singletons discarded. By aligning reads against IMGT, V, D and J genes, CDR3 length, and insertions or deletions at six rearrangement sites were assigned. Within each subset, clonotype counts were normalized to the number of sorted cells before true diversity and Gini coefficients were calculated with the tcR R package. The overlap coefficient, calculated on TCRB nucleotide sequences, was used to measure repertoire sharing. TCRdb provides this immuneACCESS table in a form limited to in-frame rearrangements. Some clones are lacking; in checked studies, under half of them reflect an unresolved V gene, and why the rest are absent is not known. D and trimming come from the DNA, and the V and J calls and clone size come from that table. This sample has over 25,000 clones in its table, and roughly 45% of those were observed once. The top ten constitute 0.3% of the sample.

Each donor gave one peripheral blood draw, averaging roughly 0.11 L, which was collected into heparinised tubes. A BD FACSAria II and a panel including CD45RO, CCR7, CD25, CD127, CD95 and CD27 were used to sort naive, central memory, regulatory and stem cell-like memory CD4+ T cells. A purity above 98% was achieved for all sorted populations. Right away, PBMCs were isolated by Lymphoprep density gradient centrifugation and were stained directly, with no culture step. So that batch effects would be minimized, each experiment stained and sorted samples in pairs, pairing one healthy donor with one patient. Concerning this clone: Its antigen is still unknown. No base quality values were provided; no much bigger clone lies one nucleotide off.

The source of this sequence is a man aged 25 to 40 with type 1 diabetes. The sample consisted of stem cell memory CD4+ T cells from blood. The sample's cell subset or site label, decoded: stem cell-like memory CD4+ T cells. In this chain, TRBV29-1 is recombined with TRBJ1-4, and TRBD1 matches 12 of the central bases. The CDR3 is CSVGGTGGLIEKLFF. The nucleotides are TGCAGCGTTGGGGGGACAGGGGGCCTAATCGAAAAACTGTTTTTT.